This TCR beta chain was sequenced in a study of cytotoxic CD8 clonotypes in ibrutinib-treated CLL. Study in general: Patient counts were some 11 relapsed/refractory, over 14 treatment-naive and fewer than 18 IGHV unmutated.

Libraries were prepared by immunoSEQ multiplex PCR; TCRdb keeps only in-frame clonotypes and omits some of them. The table records approximately 350,000 clones, 67% of them present only once. Frozen-stored PBMCs produced about 2 micrograms of genomic DNA for TCR beta libraries. Germline loops: CDR1 SNHLY, CDR2 FYNNEI. Between the trimmed V and J ends, which lost 5 bases and 3 bases, there was a span of 11 bases. CDR3 size: 13 residues. The gene calls are TRBV2 and TRBJ2-7; the D gene is possibly TRBD1 (5 bases). The source was PBMCs, collected after 36 months of ibrutinib treatment. This sequence originates from a human donor with chronic lymphocytic leukemia. The CDR3, as DNA: TGTGCCAGCAGTAAAGACAGTGACTACGAGCAGTACTTC. Translation: CASSKDSDYEQYF.